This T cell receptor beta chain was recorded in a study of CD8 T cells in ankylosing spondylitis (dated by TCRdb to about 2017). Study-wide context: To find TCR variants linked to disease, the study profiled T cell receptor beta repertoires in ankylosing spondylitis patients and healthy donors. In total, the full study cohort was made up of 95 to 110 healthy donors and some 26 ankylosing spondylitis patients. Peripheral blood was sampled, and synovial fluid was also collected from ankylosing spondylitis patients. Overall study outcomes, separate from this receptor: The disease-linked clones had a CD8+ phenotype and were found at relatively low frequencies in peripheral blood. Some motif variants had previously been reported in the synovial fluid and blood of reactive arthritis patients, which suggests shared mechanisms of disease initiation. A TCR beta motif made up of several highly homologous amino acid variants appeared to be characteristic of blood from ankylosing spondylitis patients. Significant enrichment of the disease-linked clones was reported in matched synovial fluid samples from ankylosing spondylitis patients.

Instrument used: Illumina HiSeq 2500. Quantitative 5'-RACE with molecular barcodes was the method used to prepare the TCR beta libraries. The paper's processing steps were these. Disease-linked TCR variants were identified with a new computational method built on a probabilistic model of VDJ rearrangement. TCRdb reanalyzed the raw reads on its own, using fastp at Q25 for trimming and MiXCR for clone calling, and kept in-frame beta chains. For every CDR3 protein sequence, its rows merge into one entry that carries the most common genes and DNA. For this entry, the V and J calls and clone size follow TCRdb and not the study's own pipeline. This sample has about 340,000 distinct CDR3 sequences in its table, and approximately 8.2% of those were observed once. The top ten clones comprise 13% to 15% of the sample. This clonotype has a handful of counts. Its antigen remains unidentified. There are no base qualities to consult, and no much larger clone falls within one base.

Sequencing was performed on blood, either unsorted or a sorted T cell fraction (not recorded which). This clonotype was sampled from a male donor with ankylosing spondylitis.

The CDR3 protein sequence reads: CASSVGTGYNEQFF. The bases read TGTGCCAGCAGCGTCGGGACAGGCTACAATGAGCAGTTCTTC. In this chain, TRBV11-3 is recombined with TRBJ2-1, with TRBD1 identical over 8 junction bases. From its cysteine to its phenylalanine, the CDR3 spans 14 amino acids. CDR3 DNA only is kept here, 42 bases in frame from base 1. V loses 5 bases at its end and J loses 3 bases; junction bases beyond the gene matches: 3. Per the germline V gene, SGHNT is the CDR1 and YENEEA is the CDR2.